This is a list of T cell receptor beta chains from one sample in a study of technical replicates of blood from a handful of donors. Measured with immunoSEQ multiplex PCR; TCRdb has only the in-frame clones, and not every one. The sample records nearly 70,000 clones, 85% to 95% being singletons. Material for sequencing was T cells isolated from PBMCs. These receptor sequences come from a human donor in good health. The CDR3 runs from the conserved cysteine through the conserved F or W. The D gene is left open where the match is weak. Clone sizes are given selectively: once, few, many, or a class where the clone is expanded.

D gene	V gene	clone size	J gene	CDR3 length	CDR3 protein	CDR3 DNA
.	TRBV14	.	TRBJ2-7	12	CASSQGSYEQYF	TGTGCCAGCAGCCAAGGGAGCTACGAGCAGTACTTC
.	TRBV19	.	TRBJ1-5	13	CASSVALNQPQHF	TGTGCCAGTAGTGTGGCCTTAAACCAGCCCCAGCATTTT
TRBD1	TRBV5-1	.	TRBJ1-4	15	CASSLQPGQGEKLFF	TGCGCCAGCAGCCTTCAACCGGGACAGGGGGAAAAACTGTTTTTT
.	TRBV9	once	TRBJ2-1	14	CASSPSGSYNEQFF	TGTGCCAGCAGCCCCAGCGGATCCTACAATGAGCAGTTCTTC
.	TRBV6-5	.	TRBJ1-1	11	CASSQGTEAFF	TGTGCCAGCAGTCAGGGCACTGAAGCTTTCTTT
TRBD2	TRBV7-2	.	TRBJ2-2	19	CASSPWSSGTSDYTGELFF	TGTGCCAGCAGCCCCTGGAGCAGTGGGACTAGCGATTACACCGGGGAGCTGTTTTTT
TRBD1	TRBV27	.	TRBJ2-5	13	CASKRGLSETQYF	TGTGCCAGCAAAAGGGGGCTGAGTGAGACCCAGTACTTC
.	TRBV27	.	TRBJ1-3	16	CASSLSKTMPHNTIYF	TGTGCCAGCAGTTTATCGAAGACTATGCCCCATAACACCATATATTTT
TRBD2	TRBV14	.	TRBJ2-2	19	CASSQGWRSGRWSTGELFF	TGTGCCAGCAGCCAAGGGTGGAGAAGCGGGAGGTGGTCTACCGGGGAGCTGTTTTTT
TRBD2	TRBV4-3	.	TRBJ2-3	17	CASSQTPASGYTDTQYF	TGCGCCAGCAGCCAAACCCCTGCTAGCGGATACACAGATACGCAGTATTTT
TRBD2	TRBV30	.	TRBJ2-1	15	CAWSASGTTYNEQFF	TGTGCCTGGAGTGCTAGCGGGACGACCTACAATGAGCAGTTCTTC
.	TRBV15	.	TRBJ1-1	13	CATSRNEFTEAFF	TGTGCCACCAGCAGAAACGAGTTCACTGAAGCTTTCTTT
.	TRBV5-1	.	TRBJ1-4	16	CASSLLASATNEKLFF	TGCGCCAGCAGCTTGTTAGCCAGCGCAACTAATGAAAAACTGTTTTTT
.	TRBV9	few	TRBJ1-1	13	CASSDGRNTEAFF	TGTGCCAGCAGTGATGGGAGGAACACTGAAGCTTTCTTT
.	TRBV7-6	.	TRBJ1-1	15	CASSLGRRENTEAFF	TGTGCCAGCAGCTTAGGACGACGGGAGAACACTGAAGCTTTCTTT
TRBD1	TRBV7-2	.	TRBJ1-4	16	CASSLVGQGSNEKLFF	TGTGCCAGCAGCTTAGTTGGACAGGGCAGTAACGAAAAACTGTTTTTT
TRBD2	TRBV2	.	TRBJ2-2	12	CASRAGVRELFF	TGTGCCAGCAGGGCGGGAGTCCGGGAGCTGTTTTTT
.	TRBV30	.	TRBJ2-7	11	CAWSERYEQYF	TGTGCCTGGAGTGAGAGGTACGAGCAGTACTTC
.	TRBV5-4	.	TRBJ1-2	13	CASSYDSPYGYTF	TGTGCCAGCAGCTACGACAGTCCCTATGGCTACACCTTC
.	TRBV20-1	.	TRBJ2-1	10	CSGRGNEQFF	TGCAGTGGTCGAGGCAATGAGCAGTTCTTC
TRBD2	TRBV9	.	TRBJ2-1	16	CASSVVSGSSYNEQFF	TGTGCCAGCAGCGTAGTTAGCGGGAGCTCCTACAATGAGCAGTTCTTC
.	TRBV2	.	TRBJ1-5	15	CASSHPGHNNQPQHF	TGTGCCAGCAGTCACCCGGGACACAACAATCAGCCCCAGCATTTT
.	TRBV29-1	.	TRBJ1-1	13	CSVLGRLSLGAFF	TGCAGCGTTCTTGGTAGGTTGAGCCTCGGGGCTTTCTTT
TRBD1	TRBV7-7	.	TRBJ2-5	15	CASSLSQGSQETQYF	TGTGCTAGCAGCTTGTCACAGGGGTCCCAAGAGACCCAGTACTTC
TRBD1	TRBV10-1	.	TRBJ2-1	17	CASSEYGGTGLVDEQFF	TGCGCCAGCAGTGAGTATGGTGGGACAGGGCTAGTGGATGAGCAGTTCTTC
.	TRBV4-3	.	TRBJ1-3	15	CASSQGPISGNTIYF	TGCGCCAGCAGCCAAGGGCCAATCTCTGGAAACACCATATATTTT
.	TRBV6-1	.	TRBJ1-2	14	CASSGQGYVYGYTF	TGTGCCAGCAGTGGTCAGGGGTATGTCTATGGCTACACCTTC
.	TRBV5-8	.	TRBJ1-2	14	CASSFPLGPYGYTF	TGTGCCAGCAGCTTCCCCCTGGGGCCTTATGGCTACACCTTC
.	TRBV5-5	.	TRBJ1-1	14	CASSPLGSNTEAFF	TGTGCCAGCAGCCCCCTCGGTAGCAACACTGAAGCTTTCTTT
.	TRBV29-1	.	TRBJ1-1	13	CSVDPGLNTEAFF	TGCAGCGTTGACCCAGGGCTGAACACTGAAGCTTTCTTT
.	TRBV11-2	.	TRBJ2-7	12	CASSFSTYEQYF	TGTGCCAGCAGCTTTAGTACCTACGAGCAGTACTTC
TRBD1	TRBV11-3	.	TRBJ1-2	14	CASSLQGADYGYTF	TGTGCCAGCAGCTTACAGGGGGCTGACTATGGCTACACCTTC
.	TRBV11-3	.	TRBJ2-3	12	CASRRGADTQYF	TGTGCCAGCAGAAGGGGCGCAGATACGCAGTATTTT
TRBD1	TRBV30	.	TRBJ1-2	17	CAWSVPNWTGTNYGYTF	TGTGCCTGGAGTGTACCCAATTGGACAGGGACCAACTATGGCTACACCTTC
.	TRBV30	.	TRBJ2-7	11	CAWKGGYEQYF	TGTGCCTGGAAAGGGGGCTACGAGCAGTACTTC
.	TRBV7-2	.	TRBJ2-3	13	CASSSQSADTQYF	TGTGCCAGCAGCTCACAAAGTGCAGATACGCAGTATTTT
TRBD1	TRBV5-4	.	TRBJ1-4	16	CASPEKYRGVGEKLFF	TGTGCCAGCCCTGAAAAATACAGGGGAGTAGGGGAAAAACTGTTTTTT
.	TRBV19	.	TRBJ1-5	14	CASSIEAGNQPQHF	TGTGCCAGTAGTATAGAGGCAGGCAATCAGCCCCAGCATTTT
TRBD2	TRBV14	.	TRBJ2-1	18	CASSRTLAGKTSYNEQFF	TGTGCCAGCAGCCGTACCCTAGCGGGAAAAACCTCCTACAATGAGCAGTTCTTC
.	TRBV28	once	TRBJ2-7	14	CASSFLPRGYEQYF	TGTGCCAGCAGTTTTTTGCCCCGGGGATACGAGCAGTACTTC
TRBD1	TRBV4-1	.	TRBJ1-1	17	CASSPRQGPVFDTEAFF	TGCGCCAGCAGCCCCAGACAGGGCCCCGTATTCGACACTGAAGCTTTCTTT
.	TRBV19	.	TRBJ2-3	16	CASSLGTSKGTDTQYF	TGTGCCAGTAGTCTAGGGACTTCCAAGGGCACAGATACGCAGTATTTT
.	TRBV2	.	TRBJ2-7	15	CASSEEGFINYEQYF	TGTGCCAGCAGTGAAGAGGGGTTTATCAACTACGAGCAGTACTTC
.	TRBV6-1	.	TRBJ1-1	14	CASSEYNGHTEAFF	TGTGCCAGCAGCGAGTATAATGGGCACACTGAAGCTTTCTTT
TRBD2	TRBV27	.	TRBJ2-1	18	CASSLRGIGTGTSYEQFF	TGTGCCAGCTCTCTCAGGGGGATCGGTACCGGGACTAGCTATGAGCAGTTCTTC
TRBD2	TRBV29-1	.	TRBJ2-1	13	CSVGAGEVDEQFF	TGCAGCGTTGGCGCGGGAGAGGTAGATGAGCAGTTCTTC